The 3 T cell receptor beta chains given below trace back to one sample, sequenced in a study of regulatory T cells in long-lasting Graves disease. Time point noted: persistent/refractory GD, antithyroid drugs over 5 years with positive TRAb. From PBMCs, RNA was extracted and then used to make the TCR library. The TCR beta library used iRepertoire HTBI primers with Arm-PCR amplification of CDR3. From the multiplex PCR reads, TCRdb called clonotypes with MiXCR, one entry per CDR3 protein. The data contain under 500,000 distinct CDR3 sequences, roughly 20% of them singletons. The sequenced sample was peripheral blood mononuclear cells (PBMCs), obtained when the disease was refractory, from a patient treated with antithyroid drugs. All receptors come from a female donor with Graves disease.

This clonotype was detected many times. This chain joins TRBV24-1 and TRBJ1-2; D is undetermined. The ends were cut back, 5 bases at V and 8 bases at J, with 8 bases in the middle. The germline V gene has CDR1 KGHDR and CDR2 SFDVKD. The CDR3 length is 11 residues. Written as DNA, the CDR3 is TGTGCCACCAGTGGCCACAGCGGCTACACCTTC. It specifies CATSGHSGYTF.

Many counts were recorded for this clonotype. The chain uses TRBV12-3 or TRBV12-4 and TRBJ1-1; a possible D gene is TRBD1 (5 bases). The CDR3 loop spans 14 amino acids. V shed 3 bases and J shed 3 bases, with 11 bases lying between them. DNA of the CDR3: TGTGCCAGCAGTTTGAAGGGGAGATACACTGAAGCTTTCTTT. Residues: CASSLKGRYTEAFF.

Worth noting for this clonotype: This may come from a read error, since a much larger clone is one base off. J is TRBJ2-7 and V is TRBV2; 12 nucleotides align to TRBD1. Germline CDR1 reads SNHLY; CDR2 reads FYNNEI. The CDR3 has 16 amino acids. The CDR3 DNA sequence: TGTGCCAGCAGGGGACAGGGGGCAGGGGTCCTCTACGGGCAGTACTTC. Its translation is CASRGQGAGVLYGQYF.